The 19 T cell receptor beta chains below all came from one sample that was sequenced in a study of T cell responses to AZD1222 COVID-19 vaccine (dated by TCRdb to the early 2020s). The library was built by means of the immunoSEQ multiplex PCR assay. Held by TCRdb, this immuneACCESS table contains in-frame sequences only and omits some clones. Under half of the omission traces to an unresolved V gene where checked; the cause of the rest is unknown. This sample comprises over 120,000 clones, roughly 87% of them detected only once. Jointly, the top ten make up under 2% of the sample. The sample's time point, from its label and the paper: about 28 days (+/-7) after the second vaccine dose. This specimen was peripheral blood, taken 28 days after the second AZD1222 dose. All receptors derive from an adult who received the AZD1222 COVID-19 vaccine.

This clone was counted between two and nine times. This chain connects TRBV18 to TRBJ1-5; D unclear. Germline CDR1 and CDR2: KGHSH and LQKENI. CDR3 length equals 15 residues. Trimming shortened V by 2 bases and J by 6 bases, and 14 bases separated the two germline ends. The CDR3 reads CASSPDSGLRQPQHF. In nucleotides, the CDR3 is TGTGCCAGCTCACCAGATTCCGGGCTCCGTCAGCCCCAGCATTTT.

The chain is built from TRBV12-3 or TRBV12-4 and TRBJ1-2; D is possibly TRBD1 (5 bases). Between the trimmed V and J ends, which lost 6 bases and 5 bases, there was a span of 7 bases. The CDR3 runs to 11 residues. The CDR3 nucleotides read TGTGCCAGCAGGTCAGGGTATGGCTACACCTTC. This sequence encodes CASRSGYGYTF.

The chain uses TRBV7-2 and TRBJ1-2; D is undetermined. V was trimmed by 1 base and J by 6 bases, leaving 15 bases between them. Germline values: CDR1 SGHTA, CDR2 FQGNSA. CDR3 length: 15 amino acids. CDR3 region: CASSLVSREKNGYTF. CDR3 coding DNA: TGTGCCAGCAGCTTAGTGTCGAGGGAGAAGAATGGCTACACCTTC.

This sequence joins TRBV3-1 (or the pseudogene TRBV3-2) and TRBJ1-1; D unclear. V gave up 3 bases and J gave up 2 bases, with 7 bases separating them. CDR1 is LGHDT and CDR2 is YNNKEL in the germline V gene (reference sequence). There are 13 residues in the CDR3. CDR3: CASSQKSNTEAFF. The CDR3 DNA sequence: TGTGCCAGCAGCCAGAAGTCCAACACTGAAGCTTTCTTT.

The V call is TRBV7-6, the J call TRBJ2-1; 8 bases agree with TRBD2. V lost 4 bases and J lost 5; bases outside the gene matches: 7. The germline V gene encodes CDR1 SGHVS and CDR2 FNYEAQ. CDR3 length equals 15 residues. The CDR3 reads CASSSRTGGNNEQFF. CDR3 sequence (DNA): TGTGCCAGCAGCTCCCGGACGGGGGGGAACAATGAGCAGTTCTTC.

This clone showed up just a few times. This chain uses TRBV7-8 with TRBJ2-5; 10 bases are shared with TRBD1. The CDR3 runs to 17 residues. Germline trimming cut 1 base from V and 1 base from J; bases unmatched to any gene: 6. Germline V gene lookup returns CDR1 SGHVS and CDR2 FQNEAQ. The CDR3 here is CASSLEWTGGGQETQYF. CDR3 nucleotides: TGTGCCAGCAGCTTAGAATGGACAGGGGGGGGCCAAGAGACCCAGTACTTC.

The chain uses TRBV7-9 and TRBJ2-2; 10 bases line up with TRBD2. The germline CDR1 and CDR2 sequences are SEHNR and FQNEAQ (reference sequence). The CDR3 totals 17 residues. The V gene end was trimmed by 6 bases and the J gene end by 0 bases; junction bases not matched to a gene: 7. CDR3 loop: CASSATLAGSNTGELFF. The CDR3 nucleotides read TGTGCCAGCAGTGCGACACTAGCGGGGTCGAACACCGGGGAGCTGTTTTTT.

The chain joins TRBV27 to TRBJ2-3; the D call may be TRBD1 or TRBD2 (5 bases each). Germline V gene lookup returns CDR1 MNHEY and CDR2 SMNVEV (reference sequence). The CDR3 sequence is 13 residues long. V was pared by 2 bases and J by 2 bases, with 5 bases between. For the CDR3, the DNA is TGTGCCAGCAGTTTAGGGACCACAGATACGCAGTATTTT. Its protein product is CASSLGTTDTQYF.

J is TRBJ1-1 and V is TRBV9; tentatively, D is TRBD1 (5 bases). Germline CDR1 reads SGDLS; CDR2 reads YYNGEE. This CDR3 comprises 15 residues. V was pared by 0 bases and J by 4 bases, with 13 bases between. The CDR3 region has the DNA TGTGCCAGCAGCGTAGGCCCCGGGGCTGGCACTGAAGCTTTCTTT. It specifies CASSVGPGAGTEAFF.

The chain links TRBV2 to TRBJ2-1, with 8 bases aligning to TRBD1. The junction had 7 bases not matched to a gene; V was cut back by 6 bases and J by 3 bases. This CDR3 spans 15 amino acids. Germline CDR1 reads SNHLY; CDR2 reads FYNNEI. The CDR3 DNA reads as TGTGCCAGCAGCCCGGACAGGGTGGACTACAATGAGCAGTTCTTC. Translation gives CASSPDRVDYNEQFF. Based on the CDR3 plus reference TRBV2 and TRBJ2-1, the full variable domain is EPEVTQTPSHQVTQMGQEVILRCVPISNHLYFYWYRQILGQKVEFLVSFYNNEISEKSEIFDDQFSVERPDGSNFTLKIRSTKLEDSAMYFCASSPDRVDYNEQFFGPGTRLTVL.

This chain uses TRBV3-1 (or the pseudogene TRBV3-2) with TRBJ2-7, with unresolved D. CDR1 LGHDT and CDR2 YNNKEL come from the germline V gene (reference sequence). The CDR3 consists of 15 residues. The germline V and J ends were trimmed by 0 bases and 1 base, with 10 bases remaining between them. The CDR3 DNA follows: TGTGCCAGCAGCCAAGAAGTAGGCAGTTCCTACGAGCAGTACTTC. It yields the protein CASSQEVGSSYEQYF.

The CDR3 sequence: CASSEFVEGTYEQYF. Here the CDR3 DNA reads TGTGCCAGCAGTGAATTTGTAGAGGGAACCTACGAGCAGTACTTC. J is TRBJ2-7 and V is TRBV25-1, with D perhaps matching TRBD2 (5 bases). Germline V CDR1 and CDR2: MGHDK, SYGVNS. The CDR3 is made up of 15 amino acids. V was clipped by 1 base and J by 2 bases, with 12 bases between them.

CDR3 DNA: TGTGCCAGCAGTCCCCCCACAGGAGGGGGCGCGCGAAATTCACCCCTCCACTTT. This codes for CASSPPTGGGARNSPLHF. This chain links TRBV28 with TRBJ1-6; 7 nucleotides align to TRBD1. The length of the CDR3 is 18 residues. The ends lost 5 bases at V and 7 bases at J; junction bases unmatched: 17. CDR1 MDHEN and CDR2 SYDVKM come from the germline V gene.

The chain carries TRBV18 and TRBJ1-5; 9 bases align to TRBD1. CDR3 length: 13 residues. The ends lost 0 bases at V and 12 bases at J; junction bases unmatched: 3. Germline V gene sequence: CDR1 KGHSH, CDR2 LQKENI. The CDR3, as DNA: TGTGCCAGCTCACCACCAGGGACAGGGAGCCAGCATTTT. Protein sequence: CASSPPGTGSQHF.

The genes are TRBV5-5 and TRBJ1-6, with D unresolved. This CDR3 region has 16 residues. The germline V and J ends were trimmed by 0 bases and 5 bases, with 12 bases remaining between them. CDR1 SGHKS and CDR2 YYEKEE come from the germline V gene (reference sequence). The CDR3 region is CASSLGGPYNNSPLHF. The CDR3 DNA sequence: TGTGCCAGCAGCTTGGGTGGCCCCTATAATAATTCACCCCTCCACTTT.

The rearrangement links TRBV19 to TRBJ2-6, with D possibly TRBD1 on 5 matching bases. The germline V gene encodes CDR1 LNHDA and CDR2 SQIVND (reference sequence). This CDR3 has 17 residues. V was cut by 9 bases and J by 0 bases, with 18 bases left in between. CDR3 bases: TGTGCCAGGGCAAGGGGCGAGCCTAGCTCTGGGGCCAACGTCCTGACTTTC. Its translation is CARARGEPSSGANVLTF. The entire variable domain, with the rest obtained from reference TRBV19 and TRBJ2-6, is as follows: DGGITQSPKYLFRKEGQNVTLSCEQNLNHDAMYWYRQDPGQGLRLIYYSQIVNDFQKGDIAEGYSVSREKKESFPLTVTSAQKNPTAFYLCARARGEPSSGANVLTFGAGSRLTVL.

Only one count was recorded for this clone. CDR3 sequence (DNA): TGTGCCAGCCAGGGACTAGCGGGAGAGGTCGGGGAGCTGTTTTTT. Its translation is CASQGLAGEVGELFF. J is TRBJ2-2 and V is TRBV28; 14 nucleotides line up with TRBD2. This CDR3 has 15 residues. The ends lost 8 bases at V and 7 bases at J; junction bases unmatched: 6. CDR1 is MDHEN and CDR2 is SYDVKM in the germline V gene.

The chain employs TRBV7-9 and TRBJ1-5, with unresolved D. V lost 1 base, J lost 4 bases, and 11 bases lay in between. The germline V gene has CDR1 SEHNR and CDR2 FQNEAQ (reference sequence). The CDR3 totals 15 residues. In nucleotides, the CDR3 is TGTGCCAGCAGCTTAGGTGGAGGGTCTAATCAGCCCCAGCATTTT. Amino acids: CASSLGGGSNQPQHF.

This clone was seen only a few times. The chain has TRBV10-3 and TRBJ1-5; D uncertain. CDR1 and CDR2 from the germline V gene are ENHRY and SYGVKD. Trimming cost V 0 bases and J 1 base, with 10 bases left between them. The CDR3 has 16 amino acids. The CDR3 coding sequence is TGTGCCATCAGTGAGTCTGAAGGAATAAGCAATCAGCCCCAGCATTTT. It translates to CAISESEGISNQPQHF.